The 15 T cell receptor beta chains reported below all come from one sample, sequenced in a study of CD8+CD57+ T cells in acquired aplastic anemia. All patients picked for sequencing had shown, by flow cytometry, an expansion of CD8+CD57+ cells. It was genomic DNA that served as the template for profiling TCR beta VDJ and CDR3. TCRdb reprocessed the reads with MiXCR, giving one entry per CDR3 protein. The repertoire holds about 270,000 distinct CDR3 sequences, with 82% as singletons. The specimen sequenced was sorted CD4+, CD8+, or CD8+CD57+ T cells (not recorded which) from PBMCs. Receptors originate from a human donor with aplastic anemia.

V usage is TRBV2 and J usage is TRBJ1-4; D gene uncertain. Germline V CDR1 and CDR2: SNHLY, FYNNEI. This CDR3 contains 13 residues. Trimming removed 2 bases at V and 7 bases at J, with 8 bases between. The CDR3 DNA sequence: TGTGCCAGCAGTGAATCCTCAGCTGAAAAACTGTTTTTT. Protein product: CASSESSAEKLFF.

This CDR3 is CASRLAGQANLAEQYV. CDR3 in DNA: TGTGCCAGCAGGTTAGCGGGACAGGCGAACCTGGCCGAGCAGTACGTC. This chain links TRBV11-3 with TRBJ2-7; D may correspond to TRBD1 or TRBD2 (8 bases each). In germline, CDR1 is SGHNT, CDR2 YENEEA. This CDR3 region has 16 residues.

Note on this clonotype: The junction does not match germline at one end; this may be a read error. V and J are TRBV7-2 and TRBJ2-3; maybe TRBD2 (6 bases). The CDR3 length is 13 residues. CDR1 and CDR2 from the germline V gene are SGHTA and FQGNSA. CDR3 coding DNA: TGTGCCAGCAGCTTAGCGGGAGGAGACAAGACGCATTTT. It encodes CASSLAGGDKTHF.

On this clonotype: As the CDR3 is not closed by the conserved phenylalanine or tryptophan, this likely results from a read error. The DNA is left out, because the CDR3 cannot be placed on it with certainty; the CDR3 is given as TCRdb lists it. This chain uses TRBV2 with TRBJ1-1; the table's D call TRBD1 went unverified against the DNA. The CDR3 is made up of 14 amino acids, end residues included. Germline V gives CDR1 SNHLY, CDR2 FYNNEI. The CDR3 region is CASSRDKGSTDDYS.

V gene TRBV7-3 combines with J gene TRBJ1-6; 7 bases agree with TRBD1. V trimming: 4 bases; J trimming: 18 bases; junction bases outside the gene matches: 12. The CDR3 loop spans 13 amino acids. CDR1 is SGHTA and CDR2 is FQGTGA in the germline V gene. CDR3 in DNA: TGTGCCAGCAGCTCAGGGGGAGGTTCACATACCCACTTT. This sequence encodes CASSSGGGSHTHF.

Comments on this clonotype: Lacking the conserved final phenylalanine or tryptophan, this CDR3 likely reflects a read error. The DNA is left out, because the CDR3 cannot be placed on it with certainty; the CDR3 is given as TCRdb lists it. The gene calls are TRBV7-9 and TRBJ1-5; the D segment call TRBD1 is taken from the table without a DNA check. Looked up from germline, CDR1 is SEHNR and CDR2 is FQNEAQ (reference sequence). Including both end residues, the CDR3 is 13 amino acids long. CDR3 region: CASSQTGTHGPNV.

Here the CDR3 DNA reads TGTGCCAGCAGCCCCCGGACAGGGTGGTACTACGAGCAGTACTTC. Encoded protein: CASSPRTGWYYEQYF. The chain combines TRBV14 with TRBJ2-7; 8 positions agree with TRBD1. This CDR3 region has 15 residues. Germline-derived CDR1 and CDR2 are SGHDN and FVKESK. V was clipped by 4 bases and J by 3 bases; unmatched bases: 8.

This chain links TRBV9 with TRBJ2-1; D is possibly TRBD1 (7 bases). V lost 4 bases, J lost 11 bases, and 25 bases lay in between. Germline CDR1 is SGDLS and CDR2 is YYNGEE. The CDR3 covers 16 residues. CDR3 in amino acids: CASSLHGGGYGYKQFF. CDR3 DNA: TGTGCCAGCAGCCTTCACGGAGGGGGCTATGGCTACAAGCAGTTCTTC.

The sample holds a few counts of this clonotype. Its ends do not fully match the called genes, so a read error is possible. This chain connects TRBV19 to TRBJ2-3; 10 positions match TRBD2. CDR1 and CDR2 (germline): LNHDA, SQIVND (reference sequence). The CDR3 length is 14 residues. This chain's CDR3 is CASSLAGGSYTEHF. CDR3 bases: TGTGCCAGTAGTTTAGCGGGGGGTTCCTATACGGAGCATTTT.

The gene calls are TRBV7-9 and TRBJ2-7; D unclear. This CDR3 is built from 15 residues. Trimming removed 6 bases from V and 13 bases from J, with 28 bases in between. CDR1 is SEHNR and CDR2 is FQNEAQ in the germline V gene (reference sequence). Here the CDR3 DNA reads TGTGCCAGCAGGCAGAGATATAATTCACCCCTCCACCATTACGTC. This encodes CASRQRYNSPLHHYV.

As for this clonotype: The junction shows a germline mismatch at one end, possibly a read error. The chain is built from TRBV7-9 and TRBJ1-3; D is undetermined. The germline CDR1 and CDR2 sequences are SEHNR and FQNEAQ (reference sequence). The CDR3 spans 15 residues. DNA of the CDR3: TGCGCCAGCAGCTTGGACCCAGGACCTGGAAACACCATATATTTT. This codes for CASSLDPGPGNTIYF.

Regarding this clonotype: Given the absence of the conserved phenylalanine or tryptophan at the CDR3 end, a read error is likely. It is unclear where the CDR3 begins or ends on the DNA, so no DNA is shown, and the CDR3 is as TCRdb lists it. The chain carries TRBV9 and TRBJ2-3; TRBD2, the table's D call, lacks a check against the DNA. The CDR3 spans 13 amino acids, including both terminal residues. Germline lookup yields CDR1 SGDLS and CDR2 YYNGEE. CDR3 region: CASSPWTTGRHEL.

The chain has TRBV20-1 and TRBJ2-1; D not certain. Germline CDR1 is DFQATT and CDR2 is SNEGSKA (reference sequence). Trimming took off 4 bases at V and 8 bases at J, with 9 bases between the two ends. The CDR3 runs 11 residues. CDR3 loop: CSATPMDEQFF. The CDR3 DNA sequence: TGCAGTGCTACACCTATGGATGAGCAGTTCTTC.

This clonotype occurred a few times. The CDR3 DNA reads as TGTGCCAGCAGTCAAGGGGACGGGGGCACAGATACGCAGTATTTT. Its protein is CASSQGDGGTDTQYF. J is TRBJ2-3 and V is TRBV2; either TRBD1 or TRBD2 may supply D (5 bases each). This CDR3 is 15 amino acids long. Germline CDR1 is SNHLY and CDR2 is FYNNEI. The V and J ends lost 5 bases and 1 base respectively, with 13 bases between them.

In the case of this clonotype: A read error may account for a junction end that differs from germline. The CDR3 nucleotides read TGTGCCAGCAGCAGATCGCCGGGACAGGGCTCCTACGAGCAGTACTTC. Protein sequence: CASSRSPGQGSYEQYF. The V gene is TRBV15, the J gene TRBJ2-7, with 9 bases that match TRBD1. Germline V CDR1 and CDR2: LNHNV, YYDKDF (reference sequence). There are 16 residues in the CDR3.